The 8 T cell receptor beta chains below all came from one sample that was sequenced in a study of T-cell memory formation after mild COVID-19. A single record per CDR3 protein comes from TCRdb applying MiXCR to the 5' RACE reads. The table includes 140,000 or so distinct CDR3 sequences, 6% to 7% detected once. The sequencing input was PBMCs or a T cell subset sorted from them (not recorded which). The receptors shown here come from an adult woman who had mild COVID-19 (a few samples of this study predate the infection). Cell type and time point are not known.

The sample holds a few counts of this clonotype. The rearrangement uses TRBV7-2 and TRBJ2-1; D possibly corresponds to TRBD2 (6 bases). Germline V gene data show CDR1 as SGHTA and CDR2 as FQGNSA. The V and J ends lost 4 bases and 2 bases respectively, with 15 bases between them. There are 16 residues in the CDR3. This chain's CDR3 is CASSSMSGAAYNEQFF. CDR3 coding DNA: TGTGCCAGCAGCTCTATGTCGGGAGCGGCCTACAATGAGCAGTTCTTC.

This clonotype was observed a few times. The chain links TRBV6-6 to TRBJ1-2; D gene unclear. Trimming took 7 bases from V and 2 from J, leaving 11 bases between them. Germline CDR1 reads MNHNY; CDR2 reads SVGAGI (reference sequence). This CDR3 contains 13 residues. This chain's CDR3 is CASTNIGNYGYTF. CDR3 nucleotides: TGTGCCAGCACTAACATAGGGAACTATGGCTACACCTTC.

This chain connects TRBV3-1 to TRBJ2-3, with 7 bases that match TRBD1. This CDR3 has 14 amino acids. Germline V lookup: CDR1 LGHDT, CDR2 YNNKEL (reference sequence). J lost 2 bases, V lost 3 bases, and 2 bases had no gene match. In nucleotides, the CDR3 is TGTGCCAGCAGCCAGGGGACAGCCACAGATACGCAGTATTTT. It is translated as CASSQGTATDTQYF.

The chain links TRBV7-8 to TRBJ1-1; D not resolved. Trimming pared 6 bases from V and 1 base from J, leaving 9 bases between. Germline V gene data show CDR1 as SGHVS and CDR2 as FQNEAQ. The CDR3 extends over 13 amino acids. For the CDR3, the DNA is TGTGCCAGCAGGCAGACGGAGAACACTGAAGCTTTCTTT. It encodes CASRQTENTEAFF.

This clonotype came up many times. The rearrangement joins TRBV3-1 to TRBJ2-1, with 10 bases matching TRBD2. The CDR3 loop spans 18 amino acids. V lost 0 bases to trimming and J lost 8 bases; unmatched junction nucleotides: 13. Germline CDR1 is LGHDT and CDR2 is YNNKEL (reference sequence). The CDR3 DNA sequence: TGTGCCAGCAGCCAAGATTCGATAGCGGGGGGTTATAAGGATGAGCAGTTCTTC. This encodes CASSQDSIAGGYKDEQFF.

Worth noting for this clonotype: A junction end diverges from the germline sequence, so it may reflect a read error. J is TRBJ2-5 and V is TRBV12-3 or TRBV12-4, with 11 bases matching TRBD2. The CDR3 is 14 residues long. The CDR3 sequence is CASSVAGGPETQYF. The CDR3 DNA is TGTGCCAGCAGTGTAGCGGGAGGGCCGGAGACCCAGTACTTC.

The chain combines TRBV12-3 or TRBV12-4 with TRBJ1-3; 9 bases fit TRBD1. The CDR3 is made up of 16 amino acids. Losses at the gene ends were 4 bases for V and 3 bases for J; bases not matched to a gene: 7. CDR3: CASSYPTGGSGNTIYF. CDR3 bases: TGTGCCAGCAGTTACCCCACAGGGGGCAGTGGAAACACCATATATTTT.

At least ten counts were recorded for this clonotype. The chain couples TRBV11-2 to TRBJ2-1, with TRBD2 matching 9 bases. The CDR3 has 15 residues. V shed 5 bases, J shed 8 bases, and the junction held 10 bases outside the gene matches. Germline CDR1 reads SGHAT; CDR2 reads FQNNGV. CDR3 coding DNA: TGTGCCAGCAGCCCCGCTAGCGGGAATTTCGATGAGCAGTTCTTC. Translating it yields CASSPASGNFDEQFF.